This record concerns one TCR beta chain sequence. This CDR3 contains 11 residues. CDR1 and CDR2 (germline): LNHDA, SQIVND (reference sequence). V was trimmed by 6 bases and J by 5 bases, leaving 7 bases between them. The data were obtained in a study of control samples from healthy donors and cancer patients. Clones were sequenced by immunoSEQ multiplex PCR, and TCRdb holds only the in-frame ones, with some missing. The data include 150,000 to 200,000 clones; the top ten clones carry roughly 2%. Material for sequencing was blood. The source of this sequence is a woman aged 25-40 years in good health. The chain recombines TRBV19 with TRBJ1-1, with D hard to call. In DNA, the CDR3 is TGTGCCAGTAGCGCGAGTACTGAAGCTTTCTTT. It translates to CASSASTEAFF. Full variable domain (remainder filled in from reference TRBV19 and TRBJ1-1): DGGITQSPKYLFRKEGQNVTLSCEQNLNHDAMYWYRQDPGQGLRLIYYSQIVNDFQKGDIAEGYSVSREKKESFPLTVTSAQKNPTAFYLCASSASTEAFFGQGTRLTVV.